What follows describes a single T cell receptor (beta chain). Its antigen is undetermined. A junction end diverges from the germline sequence, so it may reflect a read error. This sample is part of a study of T-cell memory formation after mild COVID-19. Findings and limits, study-wide: Clones that contracted from day 15 to 85 had balanced CD4/CD8; later expanders were CD4+ biased.

Germline-derived CDR1 and CDR2 are SSHAT and FNYEAQ (reference sequence). The CDR3 runs to 14 residues. 5'RACE primed at constant segments yielded TCR alpha and TCR beta cDNA libraries bearing sample barcodes and UMIs. One entry per CDR3 protein results from TCRdb running MiXCR on the 5' RACE reads. The sample lists 150,000 to 200,000 distinct CDR3 sequences, roughly 31% occurring once. The TCR originated in an adult woman who had mild COVID-19 (a few samples of this study predate the infection). Cell type and time point are not known. The chain is built from TRBV7-7 and TRBJ2-1; 7 bases fit TRBD1. The sequencing input was PBMCs or a T cell subset sorted from them (not recorded which). The CDR3 reads CASSLARGPHEQFF. In DNA form, the CDR3 reads TGTGCTAGCAGCTTAGCGAGGGGGCCCCATGAGCAGTTCTTC.